This T cell receptor (beta chain) was captured in a study of T cells in Graves' hyperthyroidism and ophthalmopathy. Study outcomes and limitations: The model predicted ophthalmopathy a median about 6.6 months before onset.

Points on this clonotype: Its antigen is undetermined.

Using RNA transcripts as the source, TCR beta CDR3 regions were amplified. HTBI primers were the set used in a first-round RT-PCR of the TCR CDR3. In TCRdb, the multiplex PCR reads were re-called with MiXCR into one record per CDR3 protein. Among roughly 570,000 distinct CDR3 sequences listed, 46% were seen once. The clonotype originates from a young woman with Graves' hyperthyroidism. Sequences were obtained from peripheral blood or thyroid tissue (not recorded which).

This chain's CDR3 is CSASGSGGTGVLNTEAFF. In DNA form, the CDR3 reads TGCAGTGCCTCAGGGAGCGGTGGGACAGGTGTGTTGAACACTGAAGCTTTCTTT. The genes are TRBV20-1 and TRBJ1-1; TRBD1 matches 8 bases. The CDR3 runs 18 residues. Germline assignment: CDR1 DFQATT and CDR2 SNEGSKA (reference sequence). V dropped 6 bases and J dropped 0; count of bases not matched to a gene: 18.